This is a list of T cell receptor beta chains from one sample in a study of blood T cells in healthy people across ages. TCRdb reanalysed the 5' RACE reads using MiXCR and keeps one entry per CDR3 protein. The table includes more than 800,000 distinct CDR3 sequences, about 28% detected once. Input material: blood. The receptors stem from a woman of 80 years or more in good health. CDR3s include the opening cysteine and the closing phenylalanine or tryptophan. D genes are given only for firm matches. Expanded clones get a size class; other rows say once, few or many, or leave the size out.

CASSPYVPRTSGGAPLGEQYF,TRBD2,TRBJ2-7,many,TRBV12-3/TRBV12-4,21
CASTSGDRVGGYTF,TRBD1,TRBJ1-2,-,TRBV28,14
CASSGYREDRYGYTF,-,TRBJ1-2,many,TRBV7-2,15
CASSSGGHPAETQYF,TRBD2,TRBJ2-5,many,TRBV7-2,15
CASSFRGVGTEAFF,TRBD1,TRBJ1-1,-,TRBV27,14
CASTPDRTYGYTF,-,TRBJ1-2,-,TRBV12-3/TRBV12-4,13
CASSRTGSINQPQHF,TRBD1,TRBJ1-5,-,TRBV28,15
CASSLAVARETQFF,-,TRBJ2-1,few,TRBV12-3/TRBV12-4,14
CASSPGPGSGANVLTF,-,TRBJ2-6,few,TRBV11-3,16
CASSLGPGTQYF,-,TRBJ2-5,-,TRBV7-2,12
CSARDLKRGGPSEQFF,TRBD2,TRBJ2-1,many,TRBV20-1,16
CASRSRVTQETQYF,-,TRBJ2-5,many,TRBV10-2,14
CASSDEHSQETQYF,-,TRBJ2-5,-,TRBV2,14
CASSKPGTRNEKLFF,-,TRBJ1-4,-,TRBV19,15
CSARDQRGQGNTEAFF,TRBD1,TRBJ1-1,many,TRBV20-1,16
CASRSTNIQYF,-,TRBJ2-4,-,TRBV28,11
CSAREGTHSGYTIYF,-,TRBJ1-3,-,TRBV20-1,15
CSVASRPGTYNEQFF,-,TRBJ2-1,many,TRBV29-1,15
CASSPSGQVGGEQFF,TRBD1,TRBJ2-1,-,TRBV13,15
CSAPLGLAGDEQFF,TRBD2,TRBJ2-1,-,TRBV20-1,14
CASSQGEGSPLHF,-,TRBJ1-6,-,TRBV3-1,13
CAISEYRGHEQFF,TRBD1,TRBJ2-1,-,TRBV10-3,13
CASSQGLDRDSGYTF,TRBD1,TRBJ1-2,many,TRBV4-3,15
CSGLKGYTEAFF,-,TRBJ1-1,few,TRBV29-1,12
CASRGTSGVTGKLFF,TRBD2,TRBJ2-2,-,TRBV12-3/TRBV12-4,15
CTSSQGQATDTQYF,TRBD1,TRBJ2-3,-,TRBV3-1,14
CASSLSSGRYNEQYF,-,TRBJ2-7,-,TRBV12-3/TRBV12-4,15
CASRPGPYNEQFF,-,TRBJ2-1,many,TRBV6-2/TRBV6-3,13
CSARDSGLYEQYF,TRBD2,TRBJ2-7,-,TRBV20-1,13
CASSALAGFTDTQYF,TRBD2,TRBJ2-3,-,TRBV7-6,15
CSVEDVDSYEQYF,-,TRBJ2-7,-,TRBV29-1,13
CSPKEYEQYF,-,TRBJ2-7,many,TRBV20-1,10
CASSPGQGEAFF,TRBD1,TRBJ1-1,many,TRBV12-3/TRBV12-4,12
CSARGSSRDSDTQYF,-,TRBJ2-3,-,TRBV20-1,15
CASSYSLRGTTVAEAFF,-,TRBJ1-1,many,TRBV6-5,17
CSASNKGRGYQETQYF,-,TRBJ2-5,many,TRBV20-1,16
CASSRTGTGVNSPLHF,TRBD1,TRBJ1-6,many,TRBV7-2,16
CASSGSGTRYNEQFF,TRBD2,TRBJ2-1,once,TRBV19,15
CVKSGYEQYF,-,TRBJ2-7,few,TRBV19,10
CASSSGQIVAGYTF,-,TRBJ1-2,few,TRBV11-3,14
CASSVKASGGTSTDTQYF,TRBD2,TRBJ2-3,few,TRBV9,18
CASSRTGPETGNTIYF,-,TRBJ1-3,few,TRBV6-5,16
CASSQAQGLRGYTF,-,TRBJ1-2,few,TRBV4-3,14
CASRTTSGGWTEQFF,TRBD2,TRBJ2-1,many,TRBV27,15
CASSRTGAPKNEKLFF,TRBD1,TRBJ1-4,few,TRBV28,16
CASSLLWLQGAKSPLHF,TRBD1,TRBJ1-6,few,TRBV27,17
CASSQHGQSLAKNIQYF,-,TRBJ2-4,many,TRBV3-1,17
CADSLGARADTQYF,-,TRBJ2-3,few,TRBV12-3/TRBV12-4,14